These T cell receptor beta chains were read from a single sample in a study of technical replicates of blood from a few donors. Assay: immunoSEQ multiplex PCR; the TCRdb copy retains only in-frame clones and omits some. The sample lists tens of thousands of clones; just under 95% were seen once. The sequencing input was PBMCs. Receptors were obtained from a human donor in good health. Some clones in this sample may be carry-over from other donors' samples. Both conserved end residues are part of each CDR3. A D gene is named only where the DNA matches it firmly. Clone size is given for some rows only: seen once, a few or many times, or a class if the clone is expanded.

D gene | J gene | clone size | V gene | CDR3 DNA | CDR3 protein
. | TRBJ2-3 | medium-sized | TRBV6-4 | TGTGCCAGCAGTGACTCCAAGGGGGCAGATACGCAGTATTTT | CASSDSKGADTQYF
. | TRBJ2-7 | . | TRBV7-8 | TGTGCCAGCAGCCCAGGGGACACAACCTACGAGCAGTACTTC | CASSPGDTTYEQYF
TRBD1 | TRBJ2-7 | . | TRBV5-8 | TGTGCCAGCAGCTTGGGCACCGGGACAGGGGACGAGCAGTACTTC | CASSLGTGTGDEQYF
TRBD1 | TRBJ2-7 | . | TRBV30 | TGTGCCTGTGGGACAGGGGATGTTCAGTACTTC | CACGTGDVQYF
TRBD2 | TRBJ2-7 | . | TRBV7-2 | TGTGCCAGCAGCTTGGAAGCGGGGGCGAGCTCCTACGAGCAGTACTTC | CASSLEAGASSYEQYF
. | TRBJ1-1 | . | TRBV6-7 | TGTGCCAGCAGTTACGAGGGCAGAGAGAACACTGAAGCTTTCTTT | CASSYEGRENTEAFF
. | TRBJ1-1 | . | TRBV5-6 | TGTGCCAGCAGCCTCCGGGGAGCCGGGGGGAACACTGAAGCTTTCTTT | CASSLRGAGGNTEAFF
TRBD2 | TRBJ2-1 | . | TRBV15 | TGTGCCACCAGCAAATCCGGGACTAGCGGGGGAGGGTCCTACAATGAGCAGTTCTTC | CATSKSGTSGGGSYNEQFF
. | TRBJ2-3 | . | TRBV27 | TGTGCCAGCAGTTTATCCCCACTCACAGATACGCAGTATTTT | CASSLSPLTDTQYF
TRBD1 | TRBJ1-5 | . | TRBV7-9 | TGTGCCAGCAGCTCCCTGGGACAGGGAAATCAGCCCCAGCATTTT | CASSSLGQGNQPQHF
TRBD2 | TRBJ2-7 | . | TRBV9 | TGTGCCAGCAGCGTTCAAGCAGCGGGAGGACCCTACGAGCAGTACTTC | CASSVQAAGGPYEQYF
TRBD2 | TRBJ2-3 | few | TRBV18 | TGTGCCAGCTCACCAGCACTAGCGGGAGAGGATACGCAGTATTTT | CASSPALAGEDTQYF
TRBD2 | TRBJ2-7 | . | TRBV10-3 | TGTGCCATCAGTGCGACTAGCGGGAGGCCCCACGAGCAGTACTTC | CAISATSGRPHEQYF
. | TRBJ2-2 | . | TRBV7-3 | TGTGCCAGCAGCTCGGGGACTTCGAGGGCCGGGGAGCTGTTTTTT | CASSSGTSRAGELFF
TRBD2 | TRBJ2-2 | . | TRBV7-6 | TGTGCCAGCAGCGTAGGCCTAGCGGGAGTCACCGGGGAGCTGTTTTTT | CASSVGLAGVTGELFF
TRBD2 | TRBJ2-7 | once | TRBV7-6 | TGTGCCAGCAGCCCCTGGACTAGCGGGAGCTACGAGCAGTACTTC | CASSPWTSGSYEQYF
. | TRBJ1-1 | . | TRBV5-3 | TGTGCCAGAAGCTTGGTCGAGGAGGCAGGGGCCCCCCTTGAAGCTTTCTTT | CARSLVEEAGAPLEAFF
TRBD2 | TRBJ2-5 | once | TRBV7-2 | TGTGCCAGCACCCAGGGACTAGCGGGAGGGCCGGGGGAGACCCAGTACTTC | CASTQGLAGGPGETQYF
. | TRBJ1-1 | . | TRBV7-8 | TGTGCCAGCAGCCTCGACGGGGACACTGAAGCTTTCTTT | CASSLDGDTEAFF
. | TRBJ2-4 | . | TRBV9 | TGTGCCAGCAGCGTAGAGGCTAGCGCTAAAAACATTCAGTACTTC | CASSVEASAKNIQYF